One sample yielded the 16 T cell receptor beta chains listed below, sequenced in a study of CD8+ T cells in alopecia areata. RNA extraction was followed by reverse transcription into cDNA, which acted as the sequencing template. Generated by immunoSEQ multiplex PCR, the TCRdb table keeps only in-frame clones and is missing some. The repertoire holds some 120,000 clones, with around 53% as singletons. The treatment is: oral pan-JAK inhibitor, 5-10 mg twice daily. The sample was CD8+ T cells sorted from blood, taken at week 24, from a patient treated with tofacitinib. Receptors were obtained from a human donor with alopecia areata.

The rearrangement joins TRBV7-9 to TRBJ1-2; 10 bases agree with TRBD1. The CDR3 runs 16 residues. Trimming cost V 3 bases and J 5 bases; bases outside gene matches: 9. In germline, CDR1 is SEHNR, CDR2 FQNEAQ (reference sequence). CDR3 nucleotides: TGTGCCAGCAGCTTCTCCGGGACAGGGGACCGATATGGCTACACCTTC. This encodes CASSFSGTGDRYGYTF.

The rearrangement links TRBV7-2 to TRBJ2-1; D remains unclear. Trimming removed 5 bases from V and 2 bases from J, with 16 bases in between. Germline CDR1 reads SGHTA; CDR2 reads FQGNSA. The CDR3 sequence is 16 residues long. The CDR3 DNA sequence: TGTGCCAGCAGCCCCTATCGGGTGAGCCCCTACAATGAGCAGTTCTTC. Its protein product is CASSPYRVSPYNEQFF.

This chain links TRBV6-5 with TRBJ1-5; D gene uncertain. Germline CDR1 MNHEY, CDR2 SVGAGI. The CDR3 loop spans 14 amino acids. V shed 5 bases and J shed 5 bases, with 13 bases lying between them. This chain's CDR3 is CASSLHDGDQPQHF. The CDR3, as DNA: TGTGCCAGCAGTCTCCACGATGGGGATCAGCCCCAGCATTTT.

This chain connects TRBV25-1 to TRBJ2-5; TRBD1 might be the D (6 bases). CDR1 and CDR2 from the germline V gene are MGHDK and SYGVNS. The V end lost 6 bases, the J end lost 1 base, and 15 bases lay between the germline ends. The CDR3 loop spans 15 amino acids. The CDR3 loop reads CASSHPLTGQETQYF. The CDR3 bases are TGTGCCAGCAGCCATCCCTTGACAGGCCAAGAGACCCAGTACTTC.

The chain carries TRBV13 and TRBJ2-2; 7 nucleotides align to TRBD1. With V trimmed by 4 bases and J by 1 base, 6 bases remained unmatched. Looked up from germline, CDR1 is PRHDT and CDR2 is FYEKMQ (reference sequence). The CDR3 sequence is 16 residues long. Here the CDR3 reads CASSYTGVVNTGELFF. In nucleotides, the CDR3 is TGTGCCAGCAGCTATACAGGGGTCGTGAACACCGGGGAGCTGTTTTTT.

This clone was counted a few times. The chain joins TRBV9 to TRBJ2-2, with D unresolved. Germline-derived CDR1 and CDR2 are SGDLS and YYNGEE. This CDR3 spans 13 amino acids. The V end was cut by 3 bases, the J end by 5 bases, with 8 bases between. The CDR3 is CASSGLGTGELFF. The CDR3 nucleotides are TGTGCCAGCAGCGGTTTGGGGACCGGGGAGCTGTTTTTT.

The rearrangement joins TRBV2 to TRBJ1-2, with 7 nucleotides matching TRBD1. This CDR3 has 10 amino acids. The germline CDR1 and CDR2 sequences are SNHLY and FYNNEI. V dropped 9 bases and J dropped 8; count of bases not matched to a gene: 3. CDR3 DNA sequence: TGTGCCAGAGACAGGGACGGCTACACCTTC. Protein sequence: CARDRDGYTF. The full variable domain, rest sourced from reference TRBV2 and TRBJ1-2, is EPEVTQTPSHQVTQMGQEVILRCVPISNHLYFYWYRQILGQKVEFLVSFYNNEISEKSEIFDDQFSVERPDGSNFTLKIRSTKLEDSAMYFCARDRDGYTFGSGTRLTVV.

This clone occurred a few times. The gene calls are TRBV5-1 and TRBJ1-2; TRBD1 aligns across 7 bases. The germline gives CDR1 SGHRS, CDR2 YFSETQ. This CDR3 region has 15 residues. After removal of 1 base from V and 7 bases from J, the junction contained 10 bases not matched to a gene. The CDR3 DNA sequence: TGCGCCAGCAGCTTGAGAGGGGGCGACCCGGCTGGCTACACCTTC. Translating gives CASSLRGGDPAGYTF.

This chain uses TRBV5-6 with TRBJ1-1, with D possibly matching TRBD1 (5 bases). Germline lookup yields CDR1 SGHDT and CDR2 YYEEEE. With 2 bases removed from V and 4 bases from J, the gap between germline ends came to 6 bases. The CDR3 runs to 12 residues. This chain's CDR3 is CASSFDSTEAFF. For the CDR3, the DNA is TGTGCCAGCAGCTTCGACAGCACTGAAGCTTTCTTT. The entire variable domain, with the rest obtained from reference TRBV5-6 and TRBJ1-1, is as follows: DAGVTQSPTHLIKTRGQQVTLRCSPKSGHDTVSWYQQALGQGPQFIFQYYEEEERQRGNFPDRFSGHQFPNYSSELNVNALLLGDSALYLCASSFDSTEAFFGQGTRLTVV.

The J gene is TRBJ2-2, the V gene TRBV30; no reliable D call. The CDR3 has 13 residues. The V gene's germline CDR1 is GTSNPN and CDR2 SVGIG (reference sequence). Trimming pared 3 bases from V and 6 bases from J, leaving 11 bases between. This CDR3 is CAWSVTASGELFF. The CDR3 DNA follows: TGTGCCTGGAGCGTTACAGCCTCCGGGGAGCTGTTTTTT.

This chain uses TRBV2 with TRBJ2-7, with D hard to call. The V and J ends lost 7 bases and 12 bases respectively, with 13 bases between them. Germline V gene sequence: CDR1 SNHLY, CDR2 FYNNEI. The CDR3 sequence is 10 residues long. CDR3 DNA sequence: TGTGCCAGCAAGAAGGACGTGGGGTACTTC. This codes for CASKKDVGYF.

Points on this clone: The same CDR3 can be traced to other DNA sequences in this sample. The V call is TRBV13, the J call TRBJ1-1, with D unresolved. The germline V gene has CDR1 PRHDT and CDR2 FYEKMQ (reference sequence). This CDR3 comprises 13 residues. Trimming took 3 bases from V and 1 from J, leaving 6 bases between them. The CDR3, as DNA: TGTGCCAGCAGCTTGGGTCCGAACACTGAAGCTTTCTTT. It translates to CASSLGPNTEAFF.

Comments on this clone: Other DNA variants within this sample encode the same CDR3. The rearrangement joins TRBV11-2 to TRBJ2-7; possible D gene TRBD1, 6 bases. CDR1 is SGHAT, CDR2 FQNNGV, per germline. The CDR3 is 13 residues long. Trimming shortened V by 5 bases and J by 1 base, and 9 bases separated the two germline ends. The CDR3 here is CASSLGGSYEQYF. The CDR3, as DNA: TGTGCCAGCAGCCTAGGGGGATCCTACGAGCAGTACTTC. The full variable domain, rest sourced from reference TRBV11-2 and TRBJ2-7, is EAGVAQSPRYKIIEKRQSVAFWCNPISGHATLYWYQQILGQGPKLLIQFQNNGVVDDSQLPKDRFSAERLKGVDSTLKIQPAKLEDSAVYLCASSLGGSYEQYFGPGTRLTVT.

This clone came up once. The genes are TRBV29-1 and TRBJ1-2; D is perhaps TRBD1 (5 bases). V lost 4 bases and J lost 1, with 13 bases in between. The CDR3 consists of 14 residues. Germline V lookup: CDR1 SQVTM, CDR2 ANQGSEA. The CDR3 protein is CSVGGVGSNYGYTF. CDR3 DNA: TGCAGCGTTGGGGGCGTTGGAAGTAACTATGGCTACACCTTC.

The chain recombines TRBV6-4 with TRBJ2-3; 7 nucleotides line up with TRBD1. The J segment lost 5 bases and the V segment lost 4 bases, leaving 6 bases of the junction unmatched. Per germline, CDR1 MRHNA and CDR2 SNTAGT. The CDR3 contains 14 residues. CDR3: CASSVSPGGDTQYF. The CDR3 DNA is TGTGCCAGCAGTGTAAGCCCAGGGGGAGATACGCAGTATTTT.

This clone was recorded only once. This chain's CDR3 is CASSDRGGETQYF. In DNA, the CDR3 is TGTGCCAGCAGCGACAGGGGGGGAGAGACCCAGTACTTC. V is TRBV2 and J is TRBJ2-5; 9 nucleotides align to TRBD1. Germline assignment: CDR1 SNHLY and CDR2 FYNNEI. The CDR3 sequence is 13 residues long. Germline trimming cut 6 bases from V and 4 bases from J; bases unmatched to any gene: 3. Variable domain in full (rest from reference TRBV2 and TRBJ2-5): EPEVTQTPSHQVTQMGQEVILRCVPISNHLYFYWYRQILGQKVEFLVSFYNNEISEKSEIFDDQFSVERPDGSNFTLKIRSTKLEDSAMYFCASSDRGGETQYFGPGTRLLVL.